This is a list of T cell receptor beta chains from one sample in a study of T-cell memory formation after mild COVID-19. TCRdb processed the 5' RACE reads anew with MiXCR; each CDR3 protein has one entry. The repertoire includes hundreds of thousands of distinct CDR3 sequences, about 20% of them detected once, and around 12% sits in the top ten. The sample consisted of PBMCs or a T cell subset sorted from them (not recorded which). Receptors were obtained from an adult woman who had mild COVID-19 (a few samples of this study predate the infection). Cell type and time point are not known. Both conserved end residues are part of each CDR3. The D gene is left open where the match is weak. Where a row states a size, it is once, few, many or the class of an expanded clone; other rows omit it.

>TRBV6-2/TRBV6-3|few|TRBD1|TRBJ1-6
CASSYGTENSPLHF
TGTGCCAGCAGTTACGGGACAGAAAATTCACCCCTCCACTTT
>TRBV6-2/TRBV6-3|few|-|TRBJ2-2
CASSYEGGAGELFF
TGTGCCAGCAGTTACGAGGGGGGCGCCGGGGAGCTGTTTTTT
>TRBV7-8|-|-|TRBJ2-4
CASSLSRIGQNIQYF
TGTGCCAGCAGCTTAAGTAGGATAGGCCAAAACATTCAGTACTTC
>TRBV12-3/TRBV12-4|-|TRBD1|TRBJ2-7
CASSRGTGRDEQYF
TGTGCCAGCAGTAGGGGGACAGGGAGGGACGAGCAGTACTTC
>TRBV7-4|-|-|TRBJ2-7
CASSSTGTCNYEQYF
TGTGCCAGCAGCTCAACAGGGACCTGTAACTACGAGCAGTACTTC
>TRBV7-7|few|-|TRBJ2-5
CASSSRVKETQYF
TGTGCTAGCAGCTCCCGGGTAAAAGAGACCCAGTACTTC
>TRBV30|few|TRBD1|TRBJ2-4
CAWSVMRQGANIQYF
TGTGCCTGGAGTGTAATGCGACAGGGGGCAAACATTCAGTACTTC
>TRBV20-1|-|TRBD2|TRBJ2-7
CSASPSGSDLTYEQYF
TGCAGTGCTAGCCCTAGCGGGAGCGACTTAACATACGAGCAGTACTTC
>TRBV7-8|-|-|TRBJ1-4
CASKIEQGVGEKLFF
TGTGCCAGCAAAATCGAACAGGGCGTTGGGGAAAAACTGTTTTTT
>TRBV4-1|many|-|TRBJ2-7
CASSQGRGAYEQYF
TGCGCCAGCAGCCAAGGGCGGGGAGCCTACGAGCAGTACTTC
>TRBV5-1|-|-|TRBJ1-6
CASSFEGIISPLHF
TGCGCCAGCAGCTTCGAGGGGATTATTTCACCCCTCCACTTT
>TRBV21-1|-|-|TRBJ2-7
CASSKGRRYEQYF
TGTGCCAGCAGCAAAGGGCGGCGGTACGAGCAGTACTTC
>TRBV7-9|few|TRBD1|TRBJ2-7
CASSPPYRDRGYEQYF
TGTGCCAGCAGCCCTCCATATCGGGACAGGGGCTACGAGCAGTACTTC
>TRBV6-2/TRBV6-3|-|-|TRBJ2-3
CASSLLLGADTQYF
TGTGCCAGCAGCCTCCTGTTGGGTGCAGATACGCAGTATTTT
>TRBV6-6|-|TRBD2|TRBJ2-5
CASSPGGTSGSLRSETQYF
TGTGCCAGCAGCCCCGGAGGGACTAGCGGGAGTTTAAGGTCGGAGACCCAGTACTTC
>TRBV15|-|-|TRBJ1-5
CATSTGSLGNQPQHF
TGTGCCACCAGCACCGGTTCCCTGGGCAATCAGCCCCAGCATTTT
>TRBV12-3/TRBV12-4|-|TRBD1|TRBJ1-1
CASSQYGQGNTEAFF
TGTGCCAGCAGTCAATACGGACAGGGGAACACTGAAGCTTTCTTT
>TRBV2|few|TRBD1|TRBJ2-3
CASRKGADTQYF
TGTGCCAGCAGAAAGGGGGCGGATACGCAGTATTTT